The sequence of this T cell receptor (beta chain) was determined in a study of shared clonotypes between healthy human individuals. Trimming stripped 3 bases from V and 4 bases from J, with 13 bases between. This CDR3 is 15 amino acids long. Germline V gene lookup returns CDR1 LNHDA and CDR2 SQIVND (reference sequence). Adult Caucasians living in Nashville, Tennessee made up all of the donors. Findings of the study overall: Clonotypes that were shared across a handful of donors made up about 5.1% of naive CD4 clonotypes. Non-shared clonotypes were found to have lower generation probabilities than the clonotypes that were shared by all four of the sorted-subset donors.

In the case of this clone: Its antigen is undetermined.

DNA at approximately 200 ng, about 30,000 T cell genomes, went into sorted-subset replicate PCRs. TCRdb's copy holds only in-frame clones and misses some; the assay was immunoSEQ multiplex PCR. The sample lists around 2.5 million clones; over 85% were seen once. The receptor comes from a man aged 18-30 years in good health. Some clones in this sample may be carry-over from other donors' samples. What was sequenced was naive CD4+ T cells from PBMCs. Specified subset: CD45RA+ positively selected. The genes are TRBV19 and TRBJ2-1, with D unresolved. CDR3 sequence (DNA): TGTGCCAGTAGTATGCAAGGGCGGCAGTACAATGAGCAGTTCTTC. This codes for CASSMQGRQYNEQFF.